The rows below give T cell receptor beta chains drawn from one sample of a study of CD4 T cell repertoires and nickel. TCRdb independently ran MiXCR on the RT-PCR reads; one entry per CDR3 protein. This sample has 510 or so distinct CDR3 sequences, with approximately 70% found just once. The sequencing input was CD4+ T cells from blood, not recorded whether cultured. The receptors were gathered from a human donor in a nickel allergy study, with or without nickel allergy (not recorded which). It is not recorded whether this sample comes from one donor or several. Each CDR3 is given with its conserved first and last residue. The order of the fields is V gene, D gene, CDR3 protein. D genes are given only for firm matches.

TRBV20-1 | TRBD2 | CRAEREGHEQYF
TRBV7-3 | . | CASSSRGFGANVLTF
TRBV20-1 | . | CSARDLGGLGTEAFF
TRBV28 | TRBD2 | CASSHGGRLAGYEQYF
TRBV7-2 | TRBD1 | CASNSGTGNHEQYF
TRBV11-2 | . | CASSFRGADTQYF
TRBV7-7 | TRBD2 | CASGGGRSGELFF
TRBV28 | . | CASSKTPFNEQFF
TRBV5-1 | . | CASSLDVGPQETQYF
TRBV5-5 | TRBD1 | CASSAWTGRLQKETQYF
TRBV5-1 | TRBD1 | CASSLGQGAELFF
TRBV5-1 | . | CASSLGHAPQETQYF
TRBV24-1 | TRBD1 | CATSPPDRGHNEQFF
TRBV28 | TRBD2 | CASSQGLAWNTDTQYF
TRBV28 | . | CASSFTGPSSYTF
TRBV28 | . | CASRGPESTEAFF
TRBV3-1 | . | CASSPARAWATEAFF
TRBV5-1 | TRBD2 | CASSPGTSGTNEQFF
TRBV7-9 | . | CASSWADPRTGELFF
TRBV25-1 | . | CASSYGLGRGEKLFF
TRBV12-3/TRBV12-4 | . | CASSLAGQPNYGYTF
TRBV20-1 | TRBD1 | CSAYTSPGQPTYEQYF
TRBV28 | . | CASRKQSGNTIYF
TRBV5-1 | TRBD2 | CASSAGLAGRTDTQYF
TRBV12-3/TRBV12-4 | TRBD2 | CASSFLAGGNEQFF
TRBV20-1 | TRBD1 | CSAILPNRGSWEQYF
TRBV5-1 | . | CASSWGQNTEAFF
TRBV5-1 | . | CASSPNPVRTGELFF
TRBV24-1 | TRBD1 | CATSVSGTGHTETQYF